The clone carrying this T cell receptor (beta chain) was picked up a small number of times. The antigen is not known. Researchers used the Oncomine TCR Beta short-read assay to sequence DNA from cultured CD4+ T cells. Genomic DNA was taken out of cultured CD4+ T cells by extraction. TCRdb reprocessed the PCR reads via MiXCR and lists one record per CDR3 protein. This table holds 7,000 to 8,500 distinct CDR3 sequences, under 40% found once. This sample is drawn from a study of vaccination and CD4 T cells after COVID-19. The treatment is: roughly 10-day PBMC culture with coronavirus spike peptide pools or control peptides (ViraFEST assay). It was before the COVID-19 pandemic (2011-2018) that the unexposed donor's CD4+ T cells were collected. V was cut by 4 bases and J by 11 bases, with 12 bases left in between. The CDR3 totals 12 residues. The germline V gene encodes CDR1 SGHTA and CDR2 FQGNSA.

The gene calls are TRBV7-2 and TRBJ1-5; maybe TRBD1 (6 bases). The sequenced material came from CD4+ T cells from blood, cultured in vitro. This clonotype was obtained from a human donor in good health. The CDR3 region is CASSSPPGAQHF. CDR3 bases: TGTGCCAGCAGCTCACCTCCAGGGGCCCAGCATTTT.